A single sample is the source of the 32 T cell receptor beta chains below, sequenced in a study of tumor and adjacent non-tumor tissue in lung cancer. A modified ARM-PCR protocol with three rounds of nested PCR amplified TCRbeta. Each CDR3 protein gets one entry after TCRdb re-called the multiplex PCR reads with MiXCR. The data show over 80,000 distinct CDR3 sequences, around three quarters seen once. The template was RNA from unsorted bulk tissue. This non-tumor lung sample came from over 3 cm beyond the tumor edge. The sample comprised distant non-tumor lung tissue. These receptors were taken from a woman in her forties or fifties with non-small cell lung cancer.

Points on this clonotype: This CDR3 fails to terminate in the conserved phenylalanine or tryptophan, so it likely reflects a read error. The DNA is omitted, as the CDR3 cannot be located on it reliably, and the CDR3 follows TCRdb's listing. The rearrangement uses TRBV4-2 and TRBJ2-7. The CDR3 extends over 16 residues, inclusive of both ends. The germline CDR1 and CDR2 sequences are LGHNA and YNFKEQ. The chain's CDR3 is CASSQAVEAVPYEQHL.

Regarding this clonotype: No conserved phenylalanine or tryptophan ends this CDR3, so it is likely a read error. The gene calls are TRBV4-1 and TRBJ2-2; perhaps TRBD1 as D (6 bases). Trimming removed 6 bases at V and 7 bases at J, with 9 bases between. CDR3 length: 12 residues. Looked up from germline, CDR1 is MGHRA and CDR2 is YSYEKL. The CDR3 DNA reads TGCGCCAGCAGGGGGGCCGGCGGGGAGCTGTTTGTT. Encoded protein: CASRGAGGELFV.

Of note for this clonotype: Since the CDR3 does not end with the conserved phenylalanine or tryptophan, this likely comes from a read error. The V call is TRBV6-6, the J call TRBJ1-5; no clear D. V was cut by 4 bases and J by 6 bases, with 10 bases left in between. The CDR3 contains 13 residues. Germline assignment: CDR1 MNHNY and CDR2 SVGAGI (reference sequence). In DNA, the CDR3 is TGTGCCAGCAGTTCAGGAGTTGGTCAGCCCCAGCATCTT. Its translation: CASSSGVGQPQHL.

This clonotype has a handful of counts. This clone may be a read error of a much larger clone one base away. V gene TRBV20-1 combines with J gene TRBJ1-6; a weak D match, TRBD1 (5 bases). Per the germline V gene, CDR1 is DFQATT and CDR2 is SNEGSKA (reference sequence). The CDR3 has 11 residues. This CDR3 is CSSRDGVTLHF. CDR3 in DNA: TGCAGCTCCCGGGACGGGGTGACCCTCCACTTT.

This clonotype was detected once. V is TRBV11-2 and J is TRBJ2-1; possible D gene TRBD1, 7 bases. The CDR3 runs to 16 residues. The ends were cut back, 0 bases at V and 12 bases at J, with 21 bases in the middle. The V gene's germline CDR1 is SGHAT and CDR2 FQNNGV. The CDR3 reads CASSLEAGQCMKGQFF. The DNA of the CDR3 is TGTGCCAGCAGCTTAGAGGCGGGACAGTGTATGAAAGGGCAGTTCTTC.

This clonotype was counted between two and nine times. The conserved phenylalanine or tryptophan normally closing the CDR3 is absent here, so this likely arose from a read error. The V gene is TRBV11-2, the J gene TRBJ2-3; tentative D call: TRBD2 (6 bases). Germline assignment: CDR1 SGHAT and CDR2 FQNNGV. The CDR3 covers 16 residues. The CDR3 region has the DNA TGTGCCAGCGGCTTGCGGGGCCAGCTAGCGACAGATACGCAGTATTTG. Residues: CASGLRGQLATDTQYL.

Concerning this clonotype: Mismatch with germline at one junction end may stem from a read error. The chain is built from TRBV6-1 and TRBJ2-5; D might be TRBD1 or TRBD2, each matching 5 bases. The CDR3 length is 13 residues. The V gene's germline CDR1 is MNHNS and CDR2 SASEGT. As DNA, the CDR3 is TGTGCCAGCAGTCCTGGGCTCTTCGGGACCCAGTACTTT. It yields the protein CASSPGLFGTQYF.

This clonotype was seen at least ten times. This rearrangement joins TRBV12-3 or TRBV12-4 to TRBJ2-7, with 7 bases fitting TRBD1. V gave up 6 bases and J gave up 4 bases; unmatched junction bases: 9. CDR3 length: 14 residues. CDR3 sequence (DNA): TGTGCCAGCAGGCCGGGACAGACGCAATACGAGCAGTACTTC. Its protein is CASRPGQTQYEQYF.

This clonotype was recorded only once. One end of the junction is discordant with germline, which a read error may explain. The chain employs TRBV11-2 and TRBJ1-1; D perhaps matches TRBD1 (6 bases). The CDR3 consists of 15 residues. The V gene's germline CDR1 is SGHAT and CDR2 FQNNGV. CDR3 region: CASSLGPGANAETFF. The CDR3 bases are TGTGCCAGCAGCTTAGGGCCGGGGGCGAACGCTGAAACTTTCTTT.

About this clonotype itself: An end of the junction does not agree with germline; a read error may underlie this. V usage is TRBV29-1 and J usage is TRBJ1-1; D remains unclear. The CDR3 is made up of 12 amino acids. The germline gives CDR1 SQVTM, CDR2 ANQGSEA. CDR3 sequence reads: CRVVYQAAEAFF. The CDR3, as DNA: TGCAGGGTTGTGTACCAGGCAGCAGAAGCCTTCTTT.

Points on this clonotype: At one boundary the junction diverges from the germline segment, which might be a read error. The CDR3 region has the DNA TGTGCCACTTTAGGGACTAGTAGTGGCGAGAAGTGCTTC. It codes for CATLGTSSGEKCF. This chain joins TRBV6-5 and TRBJ2-7; 8 positions agree with TRBD2. This CDR3 spans 13 amino acids. Germline CDR1 and CDR2: MNHEY and SVGAGI.

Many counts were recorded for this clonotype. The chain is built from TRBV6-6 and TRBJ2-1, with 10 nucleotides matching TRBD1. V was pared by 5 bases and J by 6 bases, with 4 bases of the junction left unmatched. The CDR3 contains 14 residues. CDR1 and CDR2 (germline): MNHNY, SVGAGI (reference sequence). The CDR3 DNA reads TGTGCCAGCAGTCCGGGACAGGGGAGCAATGAGCAGTTCTTC. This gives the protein CASSPGQGSNEQFF.

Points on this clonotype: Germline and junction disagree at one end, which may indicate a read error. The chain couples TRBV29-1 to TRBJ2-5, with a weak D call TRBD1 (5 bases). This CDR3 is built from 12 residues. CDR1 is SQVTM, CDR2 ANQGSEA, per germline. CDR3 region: CGVVIREKTQYF. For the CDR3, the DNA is TGCGGCGTTGTGATCAGGGAAAAGACTCAGTACTTC.

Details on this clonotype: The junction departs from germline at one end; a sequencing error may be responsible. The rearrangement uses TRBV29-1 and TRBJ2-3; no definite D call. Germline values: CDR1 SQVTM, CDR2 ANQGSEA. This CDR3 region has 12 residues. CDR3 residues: CSVVLSADTQDF. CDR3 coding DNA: TGCAGCGTCGTTTTGTCAGCAGATACGCAGGATTTT.

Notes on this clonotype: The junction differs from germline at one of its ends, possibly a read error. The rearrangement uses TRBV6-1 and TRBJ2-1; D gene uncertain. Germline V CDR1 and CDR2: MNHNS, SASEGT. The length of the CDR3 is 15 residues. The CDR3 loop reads CASNQAEYTYDEQFF. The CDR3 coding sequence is TGTGCCAGCAATCAGGCAGAGTATACCTACGATGAGCAGTTCTTC.

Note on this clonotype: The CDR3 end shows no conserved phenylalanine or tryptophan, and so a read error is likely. Written as DNA, the CDR3 is TGTGCCAGCAGTGTGAACGCCGGAGGACTTACAGATACGCAGTATATT. This translates into CASSVNAGGLTDTQYI. The chain combines TRBV6-1 with TRBJ2-3; weak D call: TRBD2 (5 bases). This CDR3 region has 16 residues. Trimming removed 4 bases at V and 3 bases at J, with 17 bases between. Germline-derived CDR1 and CDR2 are MNHNS and SASEGT.

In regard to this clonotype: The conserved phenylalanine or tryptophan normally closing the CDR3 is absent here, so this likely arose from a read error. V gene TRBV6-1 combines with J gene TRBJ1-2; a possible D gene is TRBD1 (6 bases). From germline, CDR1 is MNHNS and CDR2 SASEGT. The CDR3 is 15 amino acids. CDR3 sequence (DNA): TGTGCCAGCAGTGAAGTGGGCAGGGGAGGCTATGACTACACCTTG. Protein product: CASSEVGRGGYDYTL.

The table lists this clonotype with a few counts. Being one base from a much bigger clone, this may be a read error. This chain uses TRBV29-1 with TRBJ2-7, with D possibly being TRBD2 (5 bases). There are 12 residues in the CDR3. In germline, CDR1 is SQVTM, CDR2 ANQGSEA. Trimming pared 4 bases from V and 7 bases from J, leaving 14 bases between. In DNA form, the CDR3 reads TGCAGCGTTGCTTTAACATCGGGGGAGCAGTACTTC. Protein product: CSVALTSGEQYF.

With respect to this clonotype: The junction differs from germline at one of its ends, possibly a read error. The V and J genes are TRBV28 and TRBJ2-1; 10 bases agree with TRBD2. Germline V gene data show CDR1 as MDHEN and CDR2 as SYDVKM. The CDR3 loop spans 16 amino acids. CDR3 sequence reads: CASSYAGLANRDEQLF. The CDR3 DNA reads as TGTGCCAGCAGTTACGCGGGACTAGCGAATAGAGATGAGCAGTTATTC.

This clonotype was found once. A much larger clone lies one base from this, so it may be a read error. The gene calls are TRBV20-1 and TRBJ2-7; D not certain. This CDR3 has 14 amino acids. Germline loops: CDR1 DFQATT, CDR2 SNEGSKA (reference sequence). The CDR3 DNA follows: TGCAGAGCTGGACCCCCTCGCGGCCCCTACGAGCAGTACTTC. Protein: CRAGPPRGPYEQYF.

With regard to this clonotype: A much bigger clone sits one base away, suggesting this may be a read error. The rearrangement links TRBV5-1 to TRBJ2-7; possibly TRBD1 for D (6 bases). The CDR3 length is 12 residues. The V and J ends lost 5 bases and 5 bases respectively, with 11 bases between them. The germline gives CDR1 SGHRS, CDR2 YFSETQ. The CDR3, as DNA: TGCGCCAGCAGGGACAGAACCCACGAGCAGTACTTC. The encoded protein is CASRDRTHEQYF.

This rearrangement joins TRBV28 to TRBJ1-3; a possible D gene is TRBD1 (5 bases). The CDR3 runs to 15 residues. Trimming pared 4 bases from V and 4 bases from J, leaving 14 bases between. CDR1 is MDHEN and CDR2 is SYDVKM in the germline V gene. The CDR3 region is CASSSGTGTGNTIYF. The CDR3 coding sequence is TGTGCCAGCAGTTCAGGGACGGGCACAGGAAACACCATATATTTT.

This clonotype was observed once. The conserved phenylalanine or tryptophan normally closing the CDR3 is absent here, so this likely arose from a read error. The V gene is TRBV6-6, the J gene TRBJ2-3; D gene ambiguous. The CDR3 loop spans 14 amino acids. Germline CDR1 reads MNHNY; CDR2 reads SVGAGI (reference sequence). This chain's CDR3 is CASTEDNTTETQYS. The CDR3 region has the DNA TGTGCCAGCACCGAAGACAATACCACAGAAACGCAGTATTCA.

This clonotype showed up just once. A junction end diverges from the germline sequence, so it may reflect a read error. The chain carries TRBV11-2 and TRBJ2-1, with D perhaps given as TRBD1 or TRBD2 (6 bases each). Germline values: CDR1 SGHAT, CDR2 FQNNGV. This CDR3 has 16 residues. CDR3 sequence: CASSSPAGWGANEHFF. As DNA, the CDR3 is TGTGCCAGCAGCTCCCCGGCGGGATGGGGGGCCAATGAGCACTTCTTC.

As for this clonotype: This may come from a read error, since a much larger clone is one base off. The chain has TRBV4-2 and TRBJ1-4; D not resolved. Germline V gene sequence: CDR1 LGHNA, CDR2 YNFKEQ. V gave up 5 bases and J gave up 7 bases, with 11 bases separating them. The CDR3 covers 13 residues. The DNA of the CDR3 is TGTGCCAGCAGCAGGCACGGGAGTGAAAAACTGTTTTTT. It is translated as CASSRHGSEKLFF.

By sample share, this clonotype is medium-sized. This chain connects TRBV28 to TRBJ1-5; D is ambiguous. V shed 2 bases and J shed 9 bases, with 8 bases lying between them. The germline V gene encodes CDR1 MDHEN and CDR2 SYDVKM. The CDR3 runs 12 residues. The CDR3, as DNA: TGTGCCAGCAGTTTACTCCGGGGGCCCCAGCATTTT. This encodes CASSLLRGPQHF.

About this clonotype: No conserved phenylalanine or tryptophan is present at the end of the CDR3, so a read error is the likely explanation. The CDR3 spells CSVEGTTTALYAEAFS. The CDR3 DNA reads as TGCAGCGTTGAAGGGACCACGACCGCTTTATACGCTGAAGCTTTCTCT. The rearrangement uses TRBV29-1 and TRBJ1-1; D not certain. This CDR3 is built from 16 residues. Per the germline V gene, CDR1 is SQVTM and CDR2 is ANQGSEA. With 1 base removed from V and 6 bases from J, the gap between germline ends came to 21 bases.

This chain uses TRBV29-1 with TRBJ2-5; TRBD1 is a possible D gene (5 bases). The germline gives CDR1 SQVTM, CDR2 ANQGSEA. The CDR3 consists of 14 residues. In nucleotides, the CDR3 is TGCTGCGCTGCATCAGGGTCGGTGTCGGAGACCCAGTACTTC. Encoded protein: CCAASGSVSETQYF.

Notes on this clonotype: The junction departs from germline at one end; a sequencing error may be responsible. The CDR3 protein is CRVVAQVREQYF. CDR3 nucleotide sequence: TGCAGAGTTGTCGCACAGGTGCGCGAGCAATACTTC. This chain uses TRBV29-1 with TRBJ2-7; D may be TRBD1 (5 bases). Germline CDR1 and CDR2: SQVTM and ANQGSEA. CDR3 size: 12 residues.

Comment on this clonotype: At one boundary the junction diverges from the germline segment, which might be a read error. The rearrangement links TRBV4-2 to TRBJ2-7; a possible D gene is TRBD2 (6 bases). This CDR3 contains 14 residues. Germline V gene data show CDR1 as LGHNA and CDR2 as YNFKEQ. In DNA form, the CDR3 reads TGCGCCAGCAGCCAGACGGGACTTCTCTACGAGCAGTACTTC. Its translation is CASSQTGLLYEQYF.

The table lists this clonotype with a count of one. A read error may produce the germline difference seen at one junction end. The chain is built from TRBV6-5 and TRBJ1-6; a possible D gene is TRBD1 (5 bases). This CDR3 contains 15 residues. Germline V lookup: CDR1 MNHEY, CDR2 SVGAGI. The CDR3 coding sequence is TGTACCAGCAGACCCCGGGACGGTTATAATTCACCCCTCCACTTT. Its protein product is CTSRPRDGYNSPLHF.

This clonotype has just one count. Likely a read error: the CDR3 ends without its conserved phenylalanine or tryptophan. The CDR3 DNA is TGCGCCGGCAGCGAATCAGGGAGATGGATATACGAGCAGTACCTC. This gives the protein CAGSESGRWIYEQYL. V and J are TRBV5-1 and TRBJ2-7; D tentatively reads TRBD1 or TRBD2 (5 bases each). Looked up from germline, CDR1 is SGHRS and CDR2 is YFSETQ. This CDR3 comprises 15 residues.